A single T cell receptor beta chain is shown here with its context. Naive CD8 populations comprised CD45RO-negative cells positively selected for CCR7, excluding terminally differentiated effector memory CD45RA+ cells. The data are from a study of shared clonotypes between healthy human individuals. Measured with immunoSEQ multiplex PCR; TCRdb has only the in-frame clones, and not every one. The sample includes around 2,000,000 clones, about 95% seen only once; the top ten take around 1.2%. Germline CDR1 and CDR2: GTSNPN and SVGIG (reference sequence). This CDR3 has 13 amino acids. Trimming took 1 base from V and 10 from J, leaving 14 bases between them.

This rearrangement joins TRBV30 to TRBJ1-5; D ambiguous. The clonotype comes from a man aged 18 to 30 in good health. Sequences were obtained from naive CD8+ T cells sorted from blood. CDR3 coding DNA: TGTGCCTGGAGTGGCGGGGAAATAGTCCCCCAGCATTTT. The encoded protein is CAWSGGEIVPQHF.